This TCR beta chain was identified in a study of T cells in Graves' hyperthyroidism and ophthalmopathy. Study summary: Peripheral blood was acquired at first diagnosis, ahead of any therapy whatsoever.

This CDR3 has 17 amino acids. Germline lookup yields CDR1 SGDLS and CDR2 YYNGEE. With V trimmed by 5 bases and J by 5 bases, 13 bases remained unmatched. Overall study results and limits: Researchers found most expanded thyroid clonotypes above 0.001 in blood as well.

What was amplified from RNA transcripts were TCR beta CDR3 regions. The primer set for the first-round RT-PCR of the TCR CDR3 was HTBI. TCRdb independently ran MiXCR on the multiplex PCR reads; one entry per CDR3 protein. Here the sample spans around 690,000 distinct CDR3 sequences, about 18% being singletons. As concerns this clonotype: No antigen is known for it.

Clinical symptoms, serum thyroxine, TRAb, thyroid ultrasound and orbital computed tomography established diagnosis. Fresh 10 ml peripheral blood yielded PBMCs. V gene TRBV9 combines with J gene TRBJ2-2; 9 nucleotides line up with TRBD2. Sequenced: blood. The clonotype was recovered from a man in his fifties with Graves' hyperthyroidism. The CDR3 DNA sequence: TGTGCCAGCAGATACAGCGGAGTAGCGGGAGAAACCGGGGAGCTGTTTTTT. Its translation is CASRYSGVAGETGELFF.